The next 9 T cell receptor beta chains were all read from a single sample in a study of blood T cell repertoires in COVID-19. Sequencing was performed with immunoSEQ multiplex PCR; in TCRdb, only in-frame clones are kept and a portion is missing. The sample has more than 70,000 clones, just over 85% seen once. The source material was peripheral blood. All receptors come from a woman older than 75 in a cohort sampled during active or convalescent COVID-19.

This chain connects TRBV7-9 to TRBJ1-2; TRBD1 is a possible D gene (6 bases). CDR1 SEHNR and CDR2 FQNEAQ come from the germline V gene (reference sequence). This CDR3 has 13 amino acids. Between the trimmed V and J ends, which lost 6 bases and 8 bases, there was a span of 16 bases. CDR3 in amino acids: CASSYRDTWGYTF. CDR3 nucleotide sequence: TGTGCCAGCAGTTATAGGGACACATGGGGCTACACCTTC.

This clone is a singleton in its sample. The chain employs TRBV30 and TRBJ1-5; 10 bases line up with TRBD1. The CDR3 is made up of 14 amino acids. CDR1 and CDR2 from the germline V gene are GTSNPN and SVGIG (reference sequence). The V segment lost 0 bases and the J segment 5 bases; nucleotides outside the gene matches: 1. CDR3 sequence: CAWSVGTGDQPQHF. CDR3 nucleotides: TGTGCCTGGAGTGTAGGGACAGGGGATCAGCCCCAGCATTTT.

J is TRBJ2-2 and V is TRBV5-1; D not resolved. Trimming cost V 1 base and J 0 bases, with 4 bases left between them. This CDR3 has 14 amino acids. Germline V gene sequence: CDR1 SGHRS, CDR2 YFSETQ. For the CDR3, the DNA is TGCGCCAGCAGCTTGCAGTCGAACACCGGGGAGCTGTTTTTT. Protein sequence: CASSLQSNTGELFF. Together with reference TRBV5-1 and TRBJ2-2, the CDR3 gives the full variable domain: KAGVTQTPRYLIKTRGQQVTLSCSPISGHRSVSWYQQTPGQGLQFLFEYFSETQRNKGNFPGRFSGRQFSNSRSEMNVSTLELGDSALYLCASSLQSNTGELFFGEGSRLTVL.

The chain's CDR3 is CASSLWENSQETQYF. The CDR3 DNA follows: TGCGCCAGCAGCTTATGGGAGAACTCCCAAGAGACCCAGTACTTC. J is TRBJ2-5 and V is TRBV5-1, with TRBD2 as a possible D gene (5 bases). CDR1 is SGHRS and CDR2 is YFSETQ in the germline V gene. The ends were cut back, 2 bases at V and 1 base at J, with 12 bases in the middle. CDR3 length: 15 residues.

CDR3 bases: TGTGCCAGCAGCTTGGGCCCGGGGATGAACACTGAAGCTTTCTTT. Protein sequence: CASSLGPGMNTEAFF. The V gene is TRBV5-8, the J gene TRBJ1-1; D gene uncertain. Trimming shortened V by 0 bases and J by 0 bases, and 9 bases separated the two germline ends. Germline V gene data show CDR1 as SGHTS and CDR2 as YDEGEE. The CDR3 extends over 15 amino acids.

The chain links TRBV6-1 to TRBJ2-2, with a weak D call TRBD1 (5 bases). CDR1 and CDR2 from the germline V gene are MNHNS and SASEGT. Between the trimmed V and J ends, which lost 2 bases and 5 bases, there was a span of 12 bases. The CDR3 length is 15 residues. The CDR3 DNA is TGTGCCAGCAGTGAAACAGGCCTATGGACCGGGGAGCTGTTTTTT. As protein: CASSETGLWTGELFF.

Only one count was recorded for this clone. The chain combines TRBV24-1 with TRBJ2-1; 9 bases fit TRBD2. After removal of 5 bases from V and 2 bases from J, the junction contained 9 bases not matched to a gene. The CDR3 is made up of 17 amino acids. In germline, CDR1 is KGHDR, CDR2 SFDVKD. CDR3 in amino acids: CATSGAMVAGAYNEQFF. The CDR3 bases are TGTGCCACCAGTGGGGCTATGGTAGCGGGGGCCTACAATGAGCAGTTCTTC.

The V gene is TRBV20-1, the J gene TRBJ2-1; a possible D gene is TRBD2 (6 bases). V gave up 6 bases and J gave up 8 bases, with 11 bases separating them. CDR3 size: 11 residues. Germline assignment: CDR1 DFQATT and CDR2 SNEGSKA (reference sequence). The CDR3 coding sequence is TGCAGTGCCACAAGACTAGATGAGCAGTTCTTC. Its protein is CSATRLDEQFF.

The V and J genes are TRBV30 and TRBJ2-7; perhaps TRBD2 as D (5 bases). V was pared by 4 bases and J by 9 bases, with 22 bases between. The length of the CDR3 is 14 residues. The germline CDR1 and CDR2 sequences are GTSNPN and SVGIG (reference sequence). The CDR3 loop is CAWTLPGGPTRQYF. As DNA, the CDR3 is TGTGCCTGGACCCTCCCGGGCGGGCCTACGAGGCAGTACTTC.